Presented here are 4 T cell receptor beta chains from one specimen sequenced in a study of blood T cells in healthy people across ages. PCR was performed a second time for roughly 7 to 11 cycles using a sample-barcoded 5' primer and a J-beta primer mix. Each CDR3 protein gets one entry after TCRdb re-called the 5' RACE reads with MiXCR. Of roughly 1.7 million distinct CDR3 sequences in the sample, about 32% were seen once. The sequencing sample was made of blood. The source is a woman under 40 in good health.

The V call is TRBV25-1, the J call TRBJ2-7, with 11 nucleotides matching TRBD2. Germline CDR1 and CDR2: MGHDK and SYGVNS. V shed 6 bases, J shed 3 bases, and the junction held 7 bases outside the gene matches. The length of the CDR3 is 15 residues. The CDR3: CASRGIAGGYYEQYF. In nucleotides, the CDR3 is TGTGCCAGCAGAGGAATAGCGGGGGGGTACTACGAGCAGTACTTC.

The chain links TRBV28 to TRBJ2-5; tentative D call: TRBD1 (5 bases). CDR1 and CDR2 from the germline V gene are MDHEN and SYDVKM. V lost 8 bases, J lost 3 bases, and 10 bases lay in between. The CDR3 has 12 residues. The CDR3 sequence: CASPTEEETQYF. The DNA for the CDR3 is TGTGCCAGCCCGACAGAGGAAGAGACCCAGTACTTC.

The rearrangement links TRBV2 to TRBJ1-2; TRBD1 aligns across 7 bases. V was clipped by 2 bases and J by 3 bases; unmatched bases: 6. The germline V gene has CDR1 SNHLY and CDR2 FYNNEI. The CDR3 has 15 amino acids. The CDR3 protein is CASSEKAGQYYGYTF. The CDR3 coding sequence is TGTGCCAGCAGTGAAAAGGCGGGACAGTACTATGGCTACACCTTC.

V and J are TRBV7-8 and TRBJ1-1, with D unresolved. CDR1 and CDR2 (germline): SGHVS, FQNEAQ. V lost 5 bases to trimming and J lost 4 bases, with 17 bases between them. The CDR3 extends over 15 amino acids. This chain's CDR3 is CASSEPWIGRTEAFF. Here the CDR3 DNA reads TGTGCCAGCAGCGAACCGTGGATAGGCCGCACTGAAGCTTTCTTT. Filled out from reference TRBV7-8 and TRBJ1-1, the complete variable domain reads GAGVSQSPRYKVAKRGQDVALRCDPISGHVSLFWYQQALGQGPEFLTYFQNEAQLDKSGLPSDRFFAERPEGSVSTLKIQRTQQEDSAVYLCASSEPWIGRTEAFFGQGTRLTVV.